This TCR beta chain was sequenced for a study of cytotoxic CD8 clonotypes in ibrutinib-treated CLL. Data came from immunoSEQ multiplex PCR; TCRdb stores just in-frame clones and leaves some out. The sample lists about 270,000 clones; approximately 76% were seen once. The J segment lost 5 bases and the V segment lost 4 bases, leaving 5 bases of the junction unmatched. CDR1 is LGHNT, CDR2 FRNRAP, per germline. The CDR3 sequence is 16 residues long. Concerning this clone: Its antigen is as yet unknown.

Study-wide results and caveats: In comparison with age-matched healthy donors, baseline clonality was higher and tracked circulating CD8+ T-cell counts.

Sequenced material: PBMCs, taken at disease progression, from a patient treated with ibrutinib. The sequence was obtained from a human donor with chronic lymphocytic leukemia. The chain recombines TRBV12-5 with TRBJ2-2, with TRBD2 matching over 12 bases. The CDR3 nucleotides are TGTGCTAGTGGTTCACGACTAGCGGGGGTTACCGGGGAGCTGTTTTTT. Translation gives CASGSRLAGVTGELFF.